Included here is one TCR beta chain sequence, with context. This clone's antigen is unknown. Nothing much larger sits one base from this clone, and base qualities are not available. The sample is drawn from a study of blood T cell repertoires in COVID-19 (dated by TCRdb to 2018 to 2020). Describing the broader study: Samples covering the acute and convalescent phases of COVID-19 were provided by collaborators in the United States, Italy and Spain. The repertoires were released in a freely available public database intended as a resource for research on the immune response to SARS-CoV-2. A de-identified subject ID, COVID-19 status, age in years and sex were almost always included in the sample metadata. Where available, HLA class I and class II types were obtained from metadata supplied by the sample provider rather than from assay-based typing. The prospective study material was composed of cDNA or gDNA derived from T cells, B-cell-depleted T cells, or PBMCs. The samples were drawn from two sources: the first 160 participants of the ongoing ImmuneRACE study, and over 1,000 subjects contributed by 6 global collaborators. Deeply sampled blood TCRbeta repertoires from subjects exposed to, actively infected with, or recovered from COVID-19 were included in the dataset. Points the paper makes about the study in general: Clinical and demographic metadata were provided uncurated, with the amount varying by source and participant.

Each collaborating institution followed its own protocols to collect whole blood in K2EDTA tubes. For TCRbeta analysis, collaborators shipped samples as frozen whole blood, isolated PBMCs, or DNA extracted from either of those sample types. The immunoSEQ Assay, a bias-controlled multiplex PCR, was used to amplify TCRbeta CDR3 regions from genomic DNA. The authors' analysis ran thus. The number of nucleated cells in each sample was estimated from the amplification of reference gene primers within the assay. Sequence reads were collapsed and filtered to measure the absolute abundance of every unique TCRbeta CDR3 rearrangement. For each sample, productive Simpson clonality was calculated by taking the square root of Simpson's diversity index across productive rearrangements. TCRdb re-hosts the immuneACCESS table, in-frame sequences only. Its copies lack some clones; in the studies checked, an unresolved V gene accounts for under half of them, and the cause for the rest is not known. V and J calls and clone size are those listed in that table; D and trimming were worked out from the DNA. The sample records a few hundred thousand clones, 85% to 90% of which are singletons. The ten largest clonotypes hold around 7.3% of the sample.

From the germline V gene, CDR1 is SGHDT and CDR2 is YYEEEE. Including cysteine and phenylalanine, the CDR3 has 11 amino acids. Of the read, only the CDR3 DNA is kept; its 33 bases are in frame from base 1. V is clipped by 0 bases and J by 8 bases, and the sequence between their germline boundaries is 3 bases long. The sequence joins TRBV5-6 to TRBJ2-1; the D gene identity is not certain. The clonotype originates from a woman in her 70s with active or convalescent COVID-19. The source material was peripheral blood. The CDR3 protein is CASSLVDEQFF. The DNA sequence is as follows: TGTGCCAGCAGCTTGGTCGATGAGCAGTTCTTC.